The 18 T cell receptor beta chains below come from one sample, sequenced in a study of T cells in narcolepsy. TCRdb's copy holds only in-frame clones and misses some; the assay was immunoSEQ multiplex PCR. The sample includes tens of thousands of clones, about 80% of them seen just once. Sequenced material: CD45RA- memory CD4+ T cells from PBMCs. The receptors come from a human donor with narcolepsy.

V is TRBV28 and J is TRBJ2-1, with D possibly called TRBD1 or TRBD2 (6 bases each). The CDR3 consists of 14 residues. V was pared by 6 bases and J by 7 bases, with 16 bases between. Germline V gene sequence: CDR1 MDHEN, CDR2 SYDVKM. CDR3 sequence: CASRGGGTRNEQFF. Written as DNA, the CDR3 is TGTGCCAGCAGGGGGGGCGGGACCCGGAATGAGCAGTTCTTC.

J is TRBJ2-7 and V is TRBV5-8, with D hard to call. The CDR3 covers 14 residues. Germline V lookup: CDR1 SGHTS, CDR2 YDEGEE. Trimming stripped 2 bases from V and 2 bases from J, with 11 bases between. This CDR3 reads CASSFLRRTYEQYF. As DNA, the CDR3 is TGTGCCAGCAGCTTCCTACGGCGAACCTACGAGCAGTACTTC. Complete variable domain (other parts from reference TRBV5-8 and TRBJ2-7): EAGVTQSPTHLIKTRGQQATLRCSPISGHTSVYWYQQALGLGLQFLLWYDEGEERNRGNFPPRFSGRQFPNYSSELNVNALELEDSALYLCASSFLRRTYEQYFGPGTRLTVT.

CDR3 bases: TGTGCCAGCAGGAGACGGATCATGAACACTGAAGCTTTCTTT. Amino acids: CASRRRIMNTEAFF. The chain employs TRBV28 and TRBJ1-1; D is ambiguous. CDR1 and CDR2 (germline): MDHEN, SYDVKM. V gave up 6 bases and J gave up 0 bases, with 11 bases separating them. CDR3 size: 14 residues.

This chain joins TRBV6-5 and TRBJ1-6; D ambiguous. V lost 2 bases, J lost 17 bases, and 13 bases lay in between. Germline V gene data show CDR1 as MNHEY and CDR2 as SVGAGI. The CDR3 runs to 12 residues. In nucleotides, the CDR3 is TGTGCCAGCAGTTACGATGGACTGGGGTTCCACTTT. This gives the protein CASSYDGLGFHF.

This chain links TRBV4-1 with TRBJ1-6; 9 bases map to TRBD1. The CDR3 is 14 amino acids. Germline V CDR1 and CDR2: MGHRA, YSYEKL. V was pared by 4 bases and J by 8 bases, with 3 bases of the junction left unmatched. The CDR3 region has the DNA TGCGCCAGCAGCCGACAGGGGGAAGATTCACCCCTCCACTTT. It translates to CASSRQGEDSPLHF.

This rearrangement joins TRBV11-3 to TRBJ1-5, with D possibly being TRBD1 (6 bases). The CDR3 contains 15 residues. Trimming stripped 2 bases from V and 6 bases from J, with 14 bases between. CDR1 is SGHNT, CDR2 YENEEA, per germline. CDR3 sequence reads: CASSLRTERGQPQHF. CDR3 nucleotide sequence: TGTGCCAGCAGCTTAAGGACAGAGAGGGGTCAGCCCCAGCATTTT. The full variable domain, with the rest looked up from reference TRBV11-3 and TRBJ1-5, is EAGVVQSPRYKIIEKKQPVAFWCNPISGHNTLYWYLQNLGQGPELLIRYENEEAVDDSQLPKDRFSAERLKGVDSTLKIQPAELGDSAVYLCASSLRTERGQPQHFGDGTRLSIL.

The V and J genes are TRBV4-2 and TRBJ2-5, with 10 bases fitting TRBD2. This CDR3 region has 18 residues. With V trimmed by 6 bases and J by 4 bases, 17 bases remained unmatched. Germline CDR1 is LGHNA and CDR2 is YNFKEQ. CDR3 amino acids: CASRTRAGGLPPGETQYF. In DNA form, the CDR3 reads TGTGCCAGCAGGACAAGAGCGGGGGGGCTACCCCCCGGAGAGACCCAGTACTTC.

The gene calls are TRBV9 and TRBJ1-4; D possibly corresponds to TRBD1 (5 bases). The CDR3 spans 19 residues. Germline V gene data show CDR1 as SGDLS and CDR2 as YYNGEE. Trimming left V 0 bases short and J 0 bases short, with 18 bases between. In DNA form, the CDR3 reads TGTGCCAGCAGCGTAGGGGCGGGACGGAGGTATGCAACTAATGAAAAACTGTTTTTT. Translating gives CASSVGAGRRYATNEKLFF.

The chain couples TRBV30 to TRBJ1-1, with D perhaps matching TRBD1 (5 bases). The V gene's germline CDR1 is GTSNPN and CDR2 SVGIG (reference sequence). The CDR3 covers 14 residues. V was shortened by 0 bases and J by 4 bases, with 12 bases between the two germline ends. CDR3 DNA sequence: TGTGCCTGGAGTGTTGTGGGGGTGGGCACTGAAGCTTTCTTT. Its translation is CAWSVVGVGTEAFF.

The gene calls are TRBV7-2 and TRBJ1-6; D is perhaps TRBD1 (6 bases). CDR1 and CDR2 (germline): SGHTA, FQGNSA. Trimming stripped 5 bases from V and 6 bases from J, with 11 bases between. The CDR3 has 14 residues. CDR3 sequence reads: CASSGGGGNSPLHF. CDR3 sequence (DNA): TGTGCCAGCAGCGGGGGCGGGGGTAATTCACCCCTCCACTTT.

J is TRBJ2-7 and V is TRBV27; 7 nucleotides match TRBD1. Losses at the gene ends were 5 bases for V and 6 bases for J; bases not matched to a gene: 13. In germline, CDR1 is MNHEY, CDR2 SMNVEV (reference sequence). This CDR3 spans 15 amino acids. The CDR3 reads CASSLMTGPGGEQYF. The CDR3 bases are TGTGCCAGCAGTCTAATGACAGGGCCTGGGGGCGAGCAGTACTTC.

The V and J genes are TRBV19 and TRBJ2-5; D is perhaps TRBD2 (6 bases). CDR3 size: 15 residues. Germline V gives CDR1 LNHDA, CDR2 SQIVND (reference sequence). Trimming stripped 3 bases from V and 5 bases from J, with 16 bases between. Written as DNA, the CDR3 is TGTGCCAGTAGTATTAACTTCGGGGGACGGGAGACCCAGTACTTC. As protein: CASSINFGGRETQYF.

This clone was observed once. The rearrangement joins TRBV2 to TRBJ2-1, with 11 positions matching TRBD2. Germline V lookup: CDR1 SNHLY, CDR2 FYNNEI. The CDR3 spans 15 residues. V gave up 3 bases and J gave up 7 bases; unmatched junction bases: 5. The CDR3 reads CASSDSGRATNEQFF. Here the CDR3 DNA reads TGTGCCAGCAGTGATAGCGGGAGGGCCACAAATGAGCAGTTCTTC.

This clone was detected a few times. The rearrangement uses TRBV6-5 and TRBJ1-2, with a tentative D call TRBD1 (6 bases). Germline V gives CDR1 MNHEY, CDR2 SVGAGI. The CDR3 length is 12 residues. The germline V and J ends were trimmed by 5 bases and 8 bases, with 12 bases remaining between them. CDR3 residues: CASSQQGGGYTF. In nucleotides, the CDR3 is TGTGCCAGCAGTCAACAGGGAGGCGGCTACACCTTC.

The chain has TRBV6-5 and TRBJ1-1; D might be TRBD1 (6 bases). The germline V and J ends were trimmed by 5 bases and 3 bases, with 13 bases remaining between them. Germline-derived CDR1 and CDR2 are MNHEY and SVGAGI. This CDR3 is built from 14 residues. The CDR3 DNA reads TGTGCCAGCAGTGGAGGGGGGGATCACACTGAAGCTTTCTTT. Translation gives CASSGGGDHTEAFF.

Written as DNA, the CDR3 is TGCGCCAGCAGCTTGGGGTCGGGGGCCGGGGAGCTGTTTTTT. Its protein product is CASSLGSGAGELFF. This chain connects TRBV5-1 to TRBJ2-2; tentatively, D is TRBD2 (6 bases). The CDR3 is made up of 14 amino acids. Germline CDR1 reads SGHRS; CDR2 reads YFSETQ. V was shortened by 0 bases and J by 6 bases, with 9 bases between the two germline ends.

This chain joins TRBV11-3 and TRBJ2-1, with 7 positions matching TRBD2. J gave up 1 base and V 6 bases, and 6 bases lay outside the gene matches. CDR1 is SGHNT and CDR2 is YENEEA in the germline V gene. The CDR3 has 15 residues. DNA of the CDR3: TGTGCCAGCAGGGCGACTAGCAGATCCTACAATGAGCAGTTCTTC. Residues: CASRATSRSYNEQFF.

The rearrangement links TRBV7-2 to TRBJ2-7, with a weak D call TRBD1 (5 bases). With 4 bases removed from V and 3 bases from J, the gap between germline ends came to 13 bases. CDR3 length: 14 amino acids. Germline V CDR1 and CDR2: SGHTA, FQGNSA. CDR3 bases: TGTGCCAGCAGCTCCCGCAGGGTCCGCTACGAGCAGTACTTC. Translated, it gives CASSSRRVRYEQYF.